One and the same sample provided the 2 T cell receptor beta chains below, sequenced in a study of CD8+ T cells in alopecia areata. Regarding treatment: oral pan-JAK inhibitor, 5-10 mg twice daily. In each case, RNA was isolated and then reverse transcribed into cDNA as the sequencing template. Sequenced by immunoSEQ multiplex PCR; TCRdb stores in-frame clones only, minus some. The table includes more than 100,000 clones, 85% to 90% detected once. This specimen consisted of CD8+ T cells sorted from blood, obtained between weeks 30 and 35, from a patient treated with tofacitinib. The receptors originated from a human donor with alopecia areata.

The chain employs TRBV30 and TRBJ1-3, with D perhaps TRBD1 (5 bases). Between the trimmed V and J ends, which lost 4 bases and 11 bases, there was a span of 15 bases. CDR3 length: 12 amino acids. Germline V CDR1 and CDR2: GTSNPN, SVGIG (reference sequence). CDR3 loop: CAWTTQGVSIYF. CDR3 DNA: TGTGCCTGGACAACCCAGGGAGTGTCCATATATTTT. Full variable domain (missing parts from reference TRBV30 and TRBJ1-3): SQTIHQWPATLVQPVGSPLSLECTVEGTSNPNLYWYRQAAGRGLQLLFYSVGIGQISSEVPQNLSASRPQDRQFILSSKKLLLSDSGFYLCAWTTQGVSIYFGEGSWLTVV.

CDR3 amino acids: CASSSTPRENYGYTF. CDR3 DNA: TGTGCCAGCAGTTCTACACCCAGGGAAAACTATGGCTACACCTTC. The chain combines TRBV28 with TRBJ1-2; D is possibly TRBD1 (5 bases). Trimming left V 4 bases short and J 2 bases short, with 14 bases between. The germline V gene has CDR1 MDHEN and CDR2 SYDVKM. The length of the CDR3 is 15 residues.